A single sample gave rise to the 9 T cell receptor beta chains below, sequenced in a study of radiotherapy plus CTLA-4 blockade in lung cancer (dated by TCRdb to the late 2010s). Preparation of the library involved the immunoSEQ multiplex PCR assay. TCRdb re-hosts the immuneACCESS table, in-frame sequences only. Its copies lack some clones; in the studies checked, an unresolved V gene accounts for under half of them, and the cause for the rest is not known. The sample data list approximately 69,000 clones, and approximately 80% of these were observed just once. The top ten hold 7.1% of the sample. The sequencing used peripheral blood, collected from a patient treated with radiotherapy plus ipilimumab. The receptors were sampled from a human donor with non-small cell lung cancer who had a complete response to radiotherapy plus ipilimumab.

The rearrangement joins TRBV6-1 to TRBJ1-2, with D tentatively TRBD1 (5 bases). The CDR3 is 15 amino acids. The germline V gene has CDR1 MNHNS and CDR2 SASEGT. V lost 2 bases and J 5 bases, leaving 15 bases between the germline ends. This chain's CDR3 is CASSEMEGLTYGYTF. The CDR3 nucleotides read TGTGCCAGCAGTGAAATGGAGGGGCTTACTTATGGCTACACCTTC.

In its sample, this clone was seen a few times. The rearrangement uses TRBV7-8 and TRBJ2-5; D call uncertain. CDR3 size: 14 residues. Germline CDR1 and CDR2: SGHVS and FQNEAQ. The ends were cut back, 8 bases at V and 5 bases at J, with 18 bases in the middle. CDR3 nucleotides: TGTGCCAGCGGAACCCGGGTCCGAATGGAGACCCAGTACTTC. Protein sequence: CASGTRVRMETQYF.

This chain links TRBV5-1 with TRBJ2-2; TRBD2 might be the D (5 bases). The CDR3 sequence is 13 residues long. Germline loops: CDR1 SGHRS, CDR2 YFSETQ. V was shortened by 1 base and J by 5 bases, with 6 bases between the two germline ends. This CDR3 is CASSLRETGELFF. The CDR3 nucleotides read TGCGCCAGCAGCTTGCGGGAAACCGGGGAGCTGTTTTTT.

The chain uses TRBV6-5 and TRBJ1-6; maybe TRBD1 (5 bases). Trimming removed 4 bases at V and 9 bases at J, with 16 bases between. This CDR3 has 15 residues. The germline V gene has CDR1 MNHEY and CDR2 SVGAGI. CDR3 in amino acids: CASSLAAGSVSPLHF. As DNA, the CDR3 is TGTGCCAGCAGTTTAGCGGCAGGGTCGGTTTCACCCCTCCACTTT.

The gene calls are TRBV5-6 and TRBJ1-2; TRBD1 agrees at 7 bases. The ends lost 0 bases at V and 5 bases at J; junction bases unmatched: 10. Germline lookup yields CDR1 SGHDT and CDR2 YYEEEE. This CDR3 region has 16 residues. The CDR3 region has the DNA TGTGCCAGCAGCTTGGAACATAGGGCAGGGGGATATGGCTACACCTTC. It codes for CASSLEHRAGGYGYTF.

This clone was recorded once. This chain links TRBV5-6 with TRBJ2-6; D is possibly TRBD1 (6 bases). In germline, CDR1 is SGHDT, CDR2 YYEEEE. Trimming shortened V by 0 bases and J by 0 bases, and 10 bases separated the two germline ends. The CDR3 contains 17 residues. The CDR3: CASSLGDRRSGANVLTF. CDR3 DNA: TGTGCCAGCAGCTTGGGAGACAGGCGCTCTGGGGCCAACGTCCTGACTTTC. Filled out from reference TRBV5-6 and TRBJ2-6, the complete variable domain reads DAGVTQSPTHLIKTRGQQVTLRCSPKSGHDTVSWYQQALGQGPQFIFQYYEEEERQRGNFPDRFSGHQFPNYSSELNVNALLLGDSALYLCASSLGDRRSGANVLTFGAGSRLTVL.

The chain employs TRBV25-1 and TRBJ2-3; 10 nucleotides align to TRBD1. With 0 bases clipped from V and 4 bases from J, the junction kept 4 bases outside the gene matches. Germline CDR1 is MGHDK and CDR2 is SYGVNS. The CDR3 has 16 residues. CDR3: CASSEYEGTGADTQYF. CDR3 in DNA: TGTGCCAGCAGTGAATATGAAGGGACAGGGGCAGATACGCAGTATTTT.

There are a few counts of this clone. This chain links TRBV7-6 with TRBJ1-2, with D hard to call. The CDR3 is 12 amino acids. Trimming stripped 1 base from V and 8 bases from J, with 8 bases between. CDR1 and CDR2 from the germline V gene are SGHVS and FNYEAQ. CDR3 DNA: TGTGCCAGCAGCTTAGGAGGGATCGGCTACACCTTC. Translated: CASSLGGIGYTF.

V usage is TRBV11-2 and J usage is TRBJ1-1; D not resolved. Germline CDR1 is SGHAT and CDR2 is FQNNGV. The CDR3 sequence is 13 residues long. V lost 4 bases and J lost 5, with 11 bases in between. CDR3 bases: TGTGCCAGCAGCTGGGCTCGAAGTACTGAAGCTTTCTTT. This gives the protein CASSWARSTEAFF.